This T cell receptor beta chain was found in a study of control samples from healthy donors and cancer patients. This clone came up a few times. Germline V gene data show CDR1 as MNHNS and CDR2 as SASEGT. The CDR3 totals 15 residues. V was clipped by 2 bases and J by 4 bases; unmatched bases: 5. The protocol was immunoSEQ multiplex PCR, while the TCRdb copy is restricted to in-frame clones and leaves out a portion. This table holds about 230,000 clones, roughly 87% found once. The chain carries TRBV6-1 and TRBJ2-3; 8 nucleotides match TRBD1. Material for sequencing was PBMCs. This TCR was recovered from a woman between 55 and 75 years old with lung cancer. The CDR3 reads CASSEWAGGADTQYF. Written as DNA, the CDR3 is TGTGCCAGCAGTGAATGGGCAGGGGGCGCAGATACGCAGTATTTT.